The 27 T cell receptor beta chains below come from one sample, sequenced in a study of neurological immune-mediated disorders. Time point reported: technical triplicate 1. TCRdb itself ran the 5' RACE reads through MiXCR, one entry per CDR3 protein. This table has tens of thousands of distinct CDR3 sequences, less than 15% appearing once. Input material: CD4+ T cells from blood. The source of these receptors is a female donor with HTLV-1-associated myelopathy (HAM/TSP).

In this sample, this clonotype turned up many times. The rearrangement uses TRBV20-1 and TRBJ1-2; no clear D gene. Trimming pared 7 bases from V and 4 bases from J, leaving 28 bases between. The CDR3 contains 17 residues. Germline assignment: CDR1 DFQATT and CDR2 SNEGSKA (reference sequence). CDR3 amino acids: CSVPIGPANFRGYGYTF. DNA for the CDR3: TGCAGTGTCCCGATAGGTCCTGCGAACTTCCGCGGCTATGGCTACACCTTC.

In its sample, this clonotype was seen many times. The genes are TRBV9 and TRBJ2-3; 10 bases align to TRBD2. The CDR3 totals 15 residues. Germline CDR1 is SGDLS and CDR2 is YYNGEE. With V trimmed by 2 bases and J by 4 bases, 4 bases remained unmatched. The CDR3 DNA reads TGTGCCAGCAGCGTTTCTAGCGGGGGCCCAGATACGCAGTATTTT. Translation gives CASSVSSGGPDTQYF.

This clonotype was seen repeatedly, ten times or more. The V call is TRBV20-1, the J call TRBJ2-1, with D perhaps matching TRBD2 (7 bases). The CDR3 spans 17 residues. Trimming pared 0 bases from V and 6 bases from J, leaving 21 bases between. Germline V gene data show CDR1 as DFQATT and CDR2 as SNEGSKA (reference sequence). The CDR3, as DNA: TGCAGTGCTAGAGATGCGGGGGTGGGCGGCAGGGGCAATGAGCAGTTCTTC. Its protein is CSARDAGVGGRGNEQFF.

This clonotype ranks as medium-sized (0.01 to 0.1%). The J gene is TRBJ1-6, the V gene TRBV6-5; perhaps TRBD1 as D (5 bases). V was pared by 2 bases and J by 5 bases, with 10 bases between. This CDR3 region has 15 residues. Per the germline V gene, CDR1 is MNHEY and CDR2 is SVGAGI. The CDR3 region has the DNA TGTGCCAGCAGTTACGAGACAGTTAATAATTCACCCCTCCACTTT. Protein sequence: CASSYETVNNSPLHF.

The table lists this clonotype with many counts. The V call is TRBV7-2, the J call TRBJ2-1, with unresolved D. V was pared by 1 base and J by 5 bases, with 9 bases between. The length of the CDR3 is 14 residues. From germline, CDR1 is SGHTA and CDR2 FQGNSA. The CDR3 DNA follows: TGTGCCAGCAGCTTAGGTTTGATCGACAATGAGCAGTTCTTC. Translation gives CASSLGLIDNEQFF. The entire variable domain, with the rest obtained from reference TRBV7-2 and TRBJ2-1, is as follows: GAGVSQSPSNKVTEKGKDVELRCDPISGHTALYWYRQSLGQGLEFLIYFQGNSAPDKSGLPSDRFSAERTGGSVSTLTIQRTQQEDSAVYLCASSLGLIDNEQFFGPGTRLTVL.

This clonotype appeared many times. V gene TRBV3-1 combines with J gene TRBJ1-1; TRBD1 agrees at 7 bases. Trimming at V came to 6 bases and at J to 6 bases, leaving 13 bases not matched to a gene. The germline CDR1 and CDR2 sequences are LGHDT and YNNKEL (reference sequence). The CDR3 contains 15 residues. DNA of the CDR3: TGTGCCAGCAGTTCAAGAAGGGGGCGAATGGCTGAAGCTTTCTTT. It specifies CASSSRRGRMAEAFF.

This clonotype was observed at least ten times. The V gene is TRBV20-1, the J gene TRBJ2-5; perhaps D is TRBD1 or TRBD2 (5 bases each). The V gene lost 6 bases and the J gene lost 0 bases, with 14 bases spanning the gap. The CDR3 is made up of 14 amino acids. Looked up from germline, CDR1 is DFQATT and CDR2 is SNEGSKA (reference sequence). Here the CDR3 reads CSATRDAYQETQYF. The CDR3 DNA reads TGCAGTGCAACCCGGGACGCGTACCAAGAGACCCAGTACTTC.

This clonotype came up many times. The chain employs TRBV5-1 and TRBJ2-2; the match to TRBD2 covers 11 bases. The germline gives CDR1 SGHRS, CDR2 YFSETQ. The ends lost 2 bases at V and 7 bases at J; junction bases unmatched: 10. The CDR3 sequence is 17 residues long. Here the CDR3 DNA reads TGCGCCAGCAGCTTCACCGAACTAGCGGGAGAGAACGGGGAGCTGTTTTTT. Amino acid sequence: CASSFTELAGENGELFF.

This clonotype was seen ten or more times. The chain links TRBV6-5 to TRBJ2-2; 11 nucleotides line up with TRBD2. V was clipped by 6 bases and J by 6 bases; unmatched bases: 18. The CDR3 consists of 19 residues. Per the germline V gene, CDR1 is MNHEY and CDR2 is SVGAGI. CDR3 sequence reads: CASSYLAGGTPGASGELFF. The CDR3 nucleotides are TGTGCCAGCAGCTACCTAGCGGGGGGCACACCAGGTGCTTCCGGGGAGCTGTTTTTT.

This clonotype was seen at least ten times. This rearrangement joins TRBV6-2 or TRBV6-3 to TRBJ2-1; possibly TRBD2 for D (6 bases). The CDR3 runs to 14 residues. Germline V gene lookup returns CDR1 MNHEY and CDR2 SVGEGT. V was trimmed by 5 bases and J by 10 bases, leaving 18 bases between them. This CDR3 reads CASSPLGGAGEQFF. The CDR3 coding sequence is TGTGCCAGCAGTCCCCTTGGCGGGGCCGGGGAGCAGTTCTTC.

This clonotype was observed many times. V and J are TRBV20-1 and TRBJ1-1, with D uncertain. The CDR3 is made up of 12 amino acids. CDR1 DFQATT and CDR2 SNEGSKA come from the germline V gene (reference sequence). V lost 7 bases and J lost 2, with 11 bases in between. CDR3 nucleotides: TGCAGTGTTAGTATGGGTAACACTGAAGCTTTCTTT. This sequence encodes CSVSMGNTEAFF.

Judged by abundance, this clonotype is medium-sized. The CDR3: CSVEERGRGNTIYF. Here the CDR3 DNA reads TGCAGCGTTGAAGAGAGGGGTCGGGGAAACACCATATATTTT. V and J are TRBV29-1 and TRBJ1-3; tentative D call: TRBD1 (5 bases). V lost 0 bases and J 4 bases, leaving 10 bases between the germline ends. This CDR3 comprises 14 residues. Germline CDR1 is SQVTM and CDR2 is ANQGSEA. The full variable domain, with the rest looked up from reference TRBV29-1 and TRBJ1-3, is SAVISQKPSRDICQRGTSLTIQCQVDSQVTMMFWYRQQPGQSLTLIATANQGSEATYESGFVIDKFPISRPNLTFSTLTVSNMSPEDSSIYLCSVEERGRGNTIYFGEGSWLTVV.

This clonotype was seen many times. The chain uses TRBV28 and TRBJ2-2, with D unresolved. V lost 1 base and J lost 7, with 7 bases in between. Looked up from germline, CDR1 is MDHEN and CDR2 is SYDVKM. There are 13 residues in the CDR3. The CDR3 loop is CASSLLGFGELFF. The CDR3 DNA follows: TGTGCCAGCAGTTTATTAGGTTTCGGGGAGCTGTTTTTT.

This clonotype was seen repeatedly, ten times or more. The chain recombines TRBV5-4 with TRBJ2-7; a possible D gene is TRBD2 (6 bases). Germline loops: CDR1 SGHNT, CDR2 YYREEE (reference sequence). Trimming cost V 2 bases and J 2 bases, with 14 bases left between them. The CDR3 covers 15 residues. For the CDR3, the DNA is TGTGCCAGCAGCTTTGGTGGGACTGTCGCCTACGAGCAGTACTTC. This translates into CASSFGGTVAYEQYF. Complete variable domain (other parts from reference TRBV5-4 and TRBJ2-7): ETGVTQSPTHLIKTRGQQVTLRCSSQSGHNTVSWYQQALGQGPQFIFQYYREEENGRGNFPPRFSGLQFPNYSSELNVNALELDDSALYLCASSFGGTVAYEQYFGPGTRLTVT.

In its sample, this clonotype was seen many times. The gene calls are TRBV20-1 and TRBJ2-3, with no clear D. Trimming cost V 6 bases and J 4 bases, with 17 bases left between them. CDR3 size: 14 residues. Germline CDR1 DFQATT, CDR2 SNEGSKA (reference sequence). The CDR3 DNA reads as TGCAGTGCCTTCGCCGACCCTATTTCAGATACGCAGTATTTT. Its protein is CSAFADPISDTQYF.

This clonotype has ten or more counts. This chain connects TRBV5-1 to TRBJ2-7; the D gene is possibly TRBD1 (7 bases). V was trimmed by 4 bases and J by 6 bases, leaving 11 bases between them. Germline V gene sequence: CDR1 SGHRS, CDR2 YFSETQ. CDR3 length: 12 amino acids. Here the CDR3 reads CASSLRGAEQYF. As DNA, the CDR3 is TGCGCCAGCAGCCTCAGGGGGGCCGAGCAGTACTTC.

This clonotype was recorded at least ten times. This rearrangement joins TRBV29-1 to TRBJ2-2; a weak D match, TRBD1 (6 bases). The length of the CDR3 is 14 residues. Trimming cost V 0 bases and J 4 bases, with 9 bases left between them. CDR1 and CDR2 (germline): SQVTM, ANQGSEA. The CDR3 sequence: CSVEDRGGTGELFF. The CDR3 nucleotides are TGCAGCGTTGAAGACCGAGGGGGCACCGGGGAGCTGTTTTTT.

By sample fraction, this clonotype is medium-sized. V and J are TRBV20-1 and TRBJ2-3, with TRBD1 as a possible D gene (6 bases). V was shortened by 3 bases and J by 2 bases, with 12 bases between the two germline ends. Germline lookup yields CDR1 DFQATT and CDR2 SNEGSKA (reference sequence). This CDR3 has 14 residues. The CDR3 spells CSASKRQDTDTQYF. Written as DNA, the CDR3 is TGCAGTGCTAGCAAACGACAGGACACAGATACGCAGTATTTT.

This clonotype was counted ten times or more. The V and J genes are TRBV14 and TRBJ2-7; weak D call: TRBD1 (7 bases). V gave up 4 bases and J gave up 6 bases, with 16 bases separating them. This CDR3 has 14 residues. CDR1 and CDR2 from the germline V gene are SGHDN and FVKESK. The CDR3: CASSPFQGGGEQYF. Written as DNA, the CDR3 is TGTGCCAGCAGCCCCTTCCAGGGGGGTGGCGAGCAGTACTTC.

Of note for this clonotype: A read error may explain this, as a much larger clone is one base away. The V call is TRBV4-3, the J call TRBJ1-3; D gene unclear. The CDR3 has 11 residues. V lost 3 bases and J 8 bases, leaving 5 bases between the germline ends. Germline CDR1 is LGHNA and CDR2 is YSLEER. The chain's CDR3 is CASSQGYTIYF. The CDR3 region has the DNA TGCGCCAGCAGCCAGGGGTACACCATATATTTT.

This clonotype was detected ten times or more. The chain has TRBV20-1 and TRBJ1-6; no definite D call. The V end lost 5 bases, the J end lost 0 bases, and 11 bases lay between the germline ends. This CDR3 is built from 15 residues. Germline V CDR1 and CDR2: DFQATT, SNEGSKA (reference sequence). This chain's CDR3 is CSALPGSSYNSPLHF. The CDR3 region has the DNA TGCAGTGCTCTCCCCGGGTCCTCCTATAATTCACCCCTCCACTTT.

This clonotype was recorded at least ten times. The V gene is TRBV20-1, the J gene TRBJ1-1; tentatively, D is TRBD1 (5 bases). CDR3 length equals 11 residues. The V and J ends lost 8 bases and 7 bases respectively, with 14 bases between them. Germline CDR1 is DFQATT and CDR2 is SNEGSKA (reference sequence). As DNA, the CDR3 is TGCAGTCCACAAAGTGGGGGTGAAGCTTTCTTT. Encoded protein: CSPQSGGEAFF.

CDR3 protein: CASSAGVQRATYEQYF. The CDR3, as DNA: TGCGCCAGCAGCGCGGGGGTGCAGCGGGCCACCTACGAGCAGTACTTC. This chain uses TRBV5-1 with TRBJ2-7; 7 nucleotides match TRBD2. There are 16 residues in the CDR3. CDR1 and CDR2 from the germline V gene are SGHRS and YFSETQ. Unmatched junction bases numbered 12, after V lost 4 bases and J lost 2 bases.

Ten or more counts support this clonotype. The rearrangement joins TRBV12-3 or TRBV12-4 to TRBJ2-1; no clear D gene. This CDR3 contains 18 residues. Trimming removed 7 bases from V and 8 bases from J, with 30 bases in between. CDR3 residues: CASTDTGAYARYSDEQFF. In DNA form, the CDR3 reads TGTGCCAGCACCGACACCGGCGCCTACGCGAGGTACAGCGATGAGCAGTTCTTC.

This clonotype was counted at least ten times. The chain combines TRBV11-1 with TRBJ2-7; possibly TRBD2 for D (6 bases). There are 15 residues in the CDR3. Trimming stripped 5 bases from V and 4 bases from J, with 18 bases between. Germline V gene lookup returns CDR1 SGHAT and CDR2 FQDESV (reference sequence). CDR3 region: CASSPEIGGVYEQYF. As DNA, the CDR3 is TGTGCCAGCAGCCCCGAGATAGGAGGGGTTTACGAGCAGTACTTC.

Many counts were recorded for this clonotype. The chain employs TRBV7-9 and TRBJ2-5, with 12 bases lining up with TRBD2. This CDR3 contains 16 residues. Trimming cost V 5 bases and J 7 bases; bases outside gene matches: 11. The germline CDR1 and CDR2 sequences are SEHNR and FQNEAQ (reference sequence). The CDR3 loop reads CASSLTSGGLLGTQYF. The CDR3 DNA follows: TGTGCCAGCAGCCTGACTAGCGGGGGACTATTGGGGACCCAGTACTTC.

The V call is TRBV20-1, the J call TRBJ1-6; D gene uncertain. The V and J ends lost 6 bases and 7 bases respectively, with 16 bases between them. The CDR3 extends over 14 amino acids. The V gene's germline CDR1 is DFQATT and CDR2 SNEGSKA (reference sequence). The CDR3 DNA is TGCAGTGCACAACGGGAAGGGCCGAATTCACCCCTCCACTTT. Translation gives CSAQREGPNSPLHF.